This T cell receptor beta chain was identified in a study of cytomegalovirus exposure and HLA in healthy donors. Study-wide findings and caveats: 87-base-pair reads could not separate some V segments, including TRBV6-2 and TRBV6-3. TCR sequences were mostly rare, though some public TCRs occurred in many donors. Follow-up analysis found HLA locus-dependent TCR association rates, highest for DRB1 and lowest for HLA-C. For presence/absence analyses, sequencing depth was assumed to be roughly uniform across donors.

As for this clone: Its target is not known.

The CDR3 length is 16 residues. Per the germline V gene, CDR1 is MNHEY and CDR2 is SMNVEV (reference sequence). V dropped 1 base and J dropped 6; count of bases not matched to a gene: 6. With 60 Vbeta and 13 Jbeta primers, the PCR was carried out. Profiled with immunoSEQ multiplex PCR; TCRdb holds only in-frame clones, not every one. The data contain just over 65,000 clones, about 81% of them seen just once; the ten biggest clones take up roughly 6.8%. What was sequenced was PBMCs. The chain recombines TRBV27 with TRBJ1-6, with TRBD1 matching over 7 bases. This TCR came from a human donor in good health. The CDR3 coding sequence is TGTGCCAGCAGTTTATTTTGGACAGGAGGTAATTCACCCCTCCACTTT. Translating it yields CASSLFWTGGNSPLHF.